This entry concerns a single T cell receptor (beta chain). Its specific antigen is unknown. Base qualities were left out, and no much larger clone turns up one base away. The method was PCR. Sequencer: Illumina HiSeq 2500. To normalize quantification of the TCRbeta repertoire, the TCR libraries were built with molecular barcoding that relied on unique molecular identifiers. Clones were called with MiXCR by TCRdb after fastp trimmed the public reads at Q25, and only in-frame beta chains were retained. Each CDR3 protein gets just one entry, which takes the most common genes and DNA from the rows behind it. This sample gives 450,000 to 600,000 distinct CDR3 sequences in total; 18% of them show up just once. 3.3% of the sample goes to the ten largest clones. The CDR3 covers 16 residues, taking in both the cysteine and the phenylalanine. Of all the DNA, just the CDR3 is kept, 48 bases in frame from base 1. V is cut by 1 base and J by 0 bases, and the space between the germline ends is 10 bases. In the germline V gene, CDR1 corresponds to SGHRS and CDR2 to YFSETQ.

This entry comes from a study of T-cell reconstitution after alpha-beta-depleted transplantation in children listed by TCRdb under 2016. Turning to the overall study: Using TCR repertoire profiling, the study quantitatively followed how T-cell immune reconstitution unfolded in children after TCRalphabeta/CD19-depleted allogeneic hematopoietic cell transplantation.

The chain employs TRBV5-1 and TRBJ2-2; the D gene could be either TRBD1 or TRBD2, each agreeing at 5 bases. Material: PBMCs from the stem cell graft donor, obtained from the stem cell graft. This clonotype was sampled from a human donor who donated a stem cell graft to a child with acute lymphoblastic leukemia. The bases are TGCGCCAGCAGCTTGCTTAAGGGACCGAACACCGGGGAGCTGTTTTTT. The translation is CASSLLKGPNTGELFF.